This TCR beta chain was captured in a study of blood T cell repertoires in COVID-19. Study summary: Samples representing acute and convalescent COVID-19 were sourced from the United States, Italy and Spain. The analysed material was cDNA or gDNA that came from T cells, B-cell-depleted T cells, or PBMCs.

Assay: immunoSEQ multiplex PCR; the TCRdb copy retains only in-frame clones and omits some. Here the sample spans approximately 300,000 clones, around 90% being singletons. This CDR3 comprises 16 residues. Germline loops: CDR1 LGHDT, CDR2 YNNKEL (reference sequence). The V gene lost 0 bases and the J gene lost 0 bases, with 12 bases spanning the gap. The TCR originated in a woman aged 50 to 60 who had recovered from COVID-19. The material sequenced was peripheral blood. This chain uses TRBV3-1 (or the pseudogene TRBV3-2) with TRBJ2-7, with D perhaps matching TRBD2 (6 bases). This chain's CDR3 is CASSQDPSVSSYEQYF. The CDR3 nucleotides are TGTGCCAGCAGCCAAGATCCTAGCGTTAGCTCCTACGAGCAGTACTTC.